This TCR beta chain was sequenced in a study of brain metastases from non-small cell lung cancer. This clone has only one observation. There are 14 residues in the CDR3. Germline V CDR1 and CDR2: SEHNR, FQNEAQ (reference sequence). The ends were cut back, 3 bases at V and 4 bases at J, with 10 bases in the middle. Clones were sequenced by immunoSEQ multiplex PCR, and TCRdb holds only the in-frame ones, with some missing. The table has over 300 clones, 85% to 95% seen once; the top ten hold over 15%. This chain connects TRBV7-9 to TRBJ2-1, with TRBD2 as a possible D gene (5 bases). The sequence came from a donor older than 35 with non-small cell lung cancer. Sequenced input: tumor-adjacent normal tissue. The DNA of the CDR3 is TGTGCCAGCAGCTTCGGGGTTTGGTACAATGAGCAGTTCTTC. This codes for CASSFGVWYNEQFF.